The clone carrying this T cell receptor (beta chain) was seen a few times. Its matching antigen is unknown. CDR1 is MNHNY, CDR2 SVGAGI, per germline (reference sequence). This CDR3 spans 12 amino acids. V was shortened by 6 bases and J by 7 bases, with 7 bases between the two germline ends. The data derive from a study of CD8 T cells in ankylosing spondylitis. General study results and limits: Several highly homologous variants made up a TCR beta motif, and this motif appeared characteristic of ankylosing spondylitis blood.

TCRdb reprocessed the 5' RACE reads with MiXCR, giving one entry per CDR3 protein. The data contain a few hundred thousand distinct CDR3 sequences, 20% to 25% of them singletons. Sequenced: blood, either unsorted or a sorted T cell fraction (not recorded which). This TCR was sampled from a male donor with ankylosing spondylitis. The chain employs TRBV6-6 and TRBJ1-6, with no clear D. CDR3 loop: CASSVLNSPLHF. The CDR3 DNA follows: TGTGCCAGCAGCGTCTTAAATTCACCCCTCCACTTT.